The 29 T cell receptor beta chains presented below share a single source sample, sequenced in a study of T cells after yellow fever vaccination. Using its own MiXCR run on the 5' RACE reads, TCRdb lists one record per CDR3 protein. The sample contains some 80,000 distinct CDR3 sequences, roughly 15% of which appear only once. The sample here was CD8+ T cells not binding an NS4B(214-222) dextramer, sorted from PBMCs, taken around 3 weeks after the first yellow fever vaccination. The source is a man aged 18 to 29 who received the YFV17D yellow fever vaccine.

This clonotype showed up just a few times. The gene calls are TRBV4-2 and TRBJ1-3; D is undetermined. Deletions cut 2 bases from V and 0 bases from J, with 8 bases between. CDR3 length: 15 residues. Germline assignment: CDR1 LGHNA and CDR2 YNFKEQ. Written as DNA, the CDR3 is TGTGCCAGCAGCCAACTACTGAGCTCTGGAAACACCATATATTTT. Translated: CASSQLLSSGNTIYF.

Only a few counts were recorded for this clonotype. The chain joins TRBV6-5 to TRBJ2-3, with D hard to call. Trimming removed 0 bases from V and 3 bases from J, with 7 bases in between. Germline CDR1 reads MNHEY; CDR2 reads SVGAGI. The CDR3 extends over 14 amino acids. In DNA, the CDR3 is TGTGCCAGCAGTTACTCTGTGGGGACAGATACGCAGTATTTT. This sequence encodes CASSYSVGTDTQYF.

This chain links TRBV4-1 with TRBJ2-3; the D gene is possibly TRBD2 (5 bases). Trimming cost V 3 bases and J 6 bases, with 16 bases left between them. The CDR3 covers 15 residues. Germline V gene data show CDR1 as MGHRA and CDR2 as YSYEKL. This chain's CDR3 is CASSQGALGMDTQYF. The CDR3 DNA sequence: TGCGCCAGCAGCCAGGGTGCACTCGGGATGGATACGCAGTATTTT.

The chain is built from TRBV7-9 and TRBJ1-2; weak D call: TRBD1 (6 bases). V was trimmed by 3 bases and J by 4 bases, leaving 9 bases between them. The CDR3 sequence is 13 residues long. Looked up from germline, CDR1 is SEHNR and CDR2 is FQNEAQ (reference sequence). The CDR3, as DNA: TGTGCCAGCAGCTTTAGGACAGCCTATGGCTACACCTTC. Translation: CASSFRTAYGYTF.

This clonotype was seen a few times. The chain couples TRBV5-1 to TRBJ2-2; D tentatively reads TRBD1 or TRBD2 (5 bases each). The CDR3 spans 14 residues. Trimming removed 4 bases at V and 6 bases at J, with 13 bases between. Per germline, CDR1 SGHRS and CDR2 YFSETQ. The CDR3 region has the DNA TGCGCCAGCAGCAACCGAGGGGAAGCCGGGGAGCTGTTTTTT. Translated, it gives CASSNRGEAGELFF.

In its sample, this clonotype was seen a few times. The chain recombines TRBV4-1 with TRBJ2-1, with 9 bases that match TRBD2. This CDR3 spans 14 amino acids. The trim removed 1 base at V and 5 bases at J, leaving 0 bases unmatched. CDR1 and CDR2 from the germline V gene are MGHRA and YSYEKL. The CDR3 DNA is TGCGCCAGCAGCCAAGGCGGGGGGGACAATGAGCAGTTCTTC. This translates into CASSQGGGDNEQFF.

V is TRBV27 and J is TRBJ1-2; TRBD1 might be the D (5 bases). CDR1 MNHEY and CDR2 SMNVEV come from the germline V gene (reference sequence). Between the trimmed V and J ends, which lost 1 base and 8 bases, there was a span of 11 bases. This CDR3 has 13 residues. The CDR3 sequence is CASSLFPGQGYTF. The CDR3 coding sequence is TGTGCCAGCAGTTTATTTCCAGGGCAAGGCTACACCTTC.

The chain links TRBV7-2 to TRBJ2-1; D tentatively reads TRBD1 or TRBD2 (7 bases each). CDR3 length: 14 amino acids. Germline V gene lookup returns CDR1 SGHTA and CDR2 FQGNSA. The V and J ends lost 5 bases and 9 bases respectively, with 17 bases between them. CDR3 in DNA: TGTGCCAGCAGCCAGGGGGGGGGGCTCCCTGAGCAGTTCTTC. Encoded protein: CASSQGGGLPEQFF.

This clonotype was seen more than once but under ten times. This chain joins TRBV4-1 and TRBJ2-3, with 12 bases fitting TRBD2. With V trimmed by 0 bases and J by 4 bases, 5 bases remained unmatched. The CDR3 length is 17 residues. The germline gives CDR1 MGHRA, CDR2 YSYEKL. CDR3 region: CASSQDLAGGSADTQYF. The CDR3 DNA reads as TGCGCCAGCAGCCAAGATCTAGCGGGGGGGAGTGCAGATACGCAGTATTTT.

The rearrangement joins TRBV9 to TRBJ2-3, with 9 bases matching TRBD1. V shed 4 bases, J shed 3 bases, and the junction held 3 bases outside the gene matches. Germline V gene data show CDR1 as SGDLS and CDR2 as YYNGEE. This CDR3 is built from 14 residues. CDR3 residues: CASSTTGGTDTQYF. The CDR3 coding sequence is TGTGCCAGCAGCACGACAGGGGGGACAGATACGCAGTATTTT.

V and J are TRBV20-1 and TRBJ2-7; possibly TRBD1 for D (5 bases). Trimming stripped 2 bases from V and 1 base from J, with 9 bases between. This CDR3 comprises 13 residues. Germline CDR1 and CDR2: DFQATT and SNEGSKA (reference sequence). In DNA, the CDR3 is TGCAGTGCTAGACCCCCAGGGTCCTACGAGCAGTACGTC. Protein: CSARPPGSYEQYV.

This clonotype has only a few counts. The chain has TRBV6-4 and TRBJ2-1; D possibly corresponds to TRBD1 (6 bases). The CDR3 has 15 amino acids. Per the germline V gene, CDR1 is MRHNA and CDR2 is SNTAGT. V lost 5 bases and J 2 bases, leaving 13 bases between the germline ends. Written as DNA, the CDR3 is TGTGCCAGCAGTTCCGTGGACAGTCCCTACAATGAGCAGTTCTTC. This sequence encodes CASSSVDSPYNEQFF.

The chain joins TRBV27 to TRBJ2-7; D is undetermined. The CDR3 runs to 12 residues. Germline V CDR1 and CDR2: MNHEY, SMNVEV (reference sequence). Deletions cut 3 bases from V and 5 bases from J, with 8 bases between. This chain's CDR3 is CASSFLGNEQYF. DNA for the CDR3: TGTGCCAGCAGTTTCCTGGGGAACGAGCAGTACTTC.

CDR3 protein: CASSASGQGQYEQYF. CDR3 sequence (DNA): TGTGCCAGCAGCGCGTCGGGACAGGGACAATACGAGCAGTACTTC. The rearrangement joins TRBV7-8 to TRBJ2-7; 9 bases map to TRBD1. In germline, CDR1 is SGHVS, CDR2 FQNEAQ. This CDR3 comprises 15 residues. V lost 5 bases, J lost 4 bases, and 9 bases stayed unmatched.

This clonotype turned up a few times. CDR3 in amino acids: CAISTSNSPLHF. CDR3 DNA sequence: TGTGCCATCAGTACCTCTAATTCACCCCTCCACTTT. The rearrangement uses TRBV10-3 and TRBJ1-6; D is uncertain. Germline values: CDR1 ENHRY, CDR2 SYGVKD. Between the trimmed V and J ends, which lost 5 bases and 6 bases, there was a span of 5 bases. The CDR3 has 12 amino acids.

In this sample, this clonotype turned up a few times. The chain combines TRBV4-1 with TRBJ2-5; 7 nucleotides agree with TRBD1. The CDR3 runs to 15 residues. Germline V lookup: CDR1 MGHRA, CDR2 YSYEKL. Losses at the gene ends were 4 bases for V and 1 base for J; bases not matched to a gene: 6. DNA for the CDR3: TGCGCCAGCAGCCTCAGGGACAGATCCCAAGAGACCCAGTACTTC. It specifies CASSLRDRSQETQYF.

This clonotype came up a few times. The CDR3 loop reads CASSAGQGNKVQETQYF. CDR3 in DNA: TGTGCCAGCAGCGCGGGACAGGGTAACAAAGTCCAAGAGACCCAGTACTTC. The chain is built from TRBV6-1 and TRBJ2-5; 9 nucleotides line up with TRBD1. The germline gives CDR1 MNHNS, CDR2 SASEGT. J lost 1 base, V lost 6 bases, and 12 bases had no gene match. The CDR3 sequence is 17 residues long.

This clonotype was detected a few times. This chain joins TRBV5-5 and TRBJ2-7; the match to TRBD1 covers 8 bases. Trimming took 2 bases from V and 3 from J; bases not matched to a gene: 4. This CDR3 contains 14 residues. CDR1 SGHKS and CDR2 YYEKEE come from the germline V gene (reference sequence). CDR3 residues: CASSFRQGSYEQYV. CDR3 in DNA: TGTGCCAGCAGCTTTCGACAGGGGAGCTACGAGCAGTACGTC.

This chain connects TRBV4-1 to TRBJ2-7; D remains unclear. The ends were cut back, 0 bases at V and 4 bases at J, with 10 bases in the middle. The CDR3 length is 14 residues. CDR1 and CDR2 (germline): MGHRA, YSYEKL. The CDR3 coding sequence is TGCGCCAGCAGCCAAGAGGAAGCAGGATACGAGCAGTACTTC. It is translated as CASSQEEAGYEQYF.

CDR3 loop: CASSLESSYEQYF. The CDR3 DNA sequence: TGTGCCAGCAGTTTAGAGAGCTCCTACGAGCAGTACTTC. The rearrangement joins TRBV12-3 or TRBV12-4 to TRBJ2-7; D ambiguous. V shed 1 base and J shed 0 bases, with 4 bases lying between them. This CDR3 spans 13 amino acids.

This clonotype was detected a few times. The gene calls are TRBV6-2 or TRBV6-3 and TRBJ2-7, with 9 positions matching TRBD1. The CDR3 runs to 14 residues. Germline lookup yields CDR1 MNHEY and CDR2 SVGEGT. Trimming removed 4 bases from V and 1 base from J; junction bases left unmatched: 2. CDR3 bases: TGTGCCAGCAGTTTCGGACAGGGGTCCTACGAGCAGTACGTC. Translated, it gives CASSFGQGSYEQYV.

This clonotype showed up just a few times. As DNA, the CDR3 is TGTGCCAGCAGCCCAGTGCAGGGGACAACATTAGGGAATGAGCAGTTCTTC. Translating it yields CASSPVQGTTLGNEQFF. The chain recombines TRBV4-2 with TRBJ2-1, with a weak D call TRBD1 (6 bases). Germline CDR1 and CDR2: LGHNA and YNFKEQ. The CDR3 contains 17 residues. The germline V and J ends were trimmed by 4 bases and 7 bases, with 23 bases remaining between them.

The table lists this clonotype with many counts. The rearrangement links TRBV6-1 to TRBJ2-4; no firm D call. The CDR3 is 15 amino acids. CDR1 MNHNS and CDR2 SASEGT come from the germline V gene. V shed 5 bases and J shed 0 bases, with 11 bases lying between them. CDR3 nucleotides: TGTGCCAGCAGTCCGAGCCAACTAGCCAAAAACATTCAGTACTTC. It specifies CASSPSQLAKNIQYF.

The chain couples TRBV7-8 to TRBJ2-2; the D gene could be TRBD1 or TRBD2 (6 bases each). CDR3 length: 15 amino acids. With 5 bases removed from V and 1 base from J, the gap between germline ends came to 11 bases. From germline, CDR1 is SGHVS and CDR2 FQNEAQ. CDR3 in amino acids: CASSPGAGNTGELFF. The CDR3 DNA reads TGTGCCAGCAGCCCGGGGGCAGGGAACACCGGGGAGCTGTTTTTT.

The CDR3 DNA follows: TGTGCCAGCAGCCCCGCTCCAGGCGCTAGGACGGAACTAGCGGGGTCAGATACGCAGTATTTT. This translates into CASSPAPGARTELAGSDTQYF. The gene calls are TRBV11-1 and TRBJ2-3; 10 bases agree with TRBD2. The germline V gene encodes CDR1 SGHAT and CDR2 FQDESV (reference sequence). V lost 5 bases and J lost 4; bases outside the gene matches: 24. The CDR3 covers 21 residues.

V gene TRBV4-1 combines with J gene TRBJ2-7, with D unclear. The CDR3 totals 13 residues. CDR1 is MGHRA, CDR2 YSYEKL, per germline. With 4 bases removed from V and 2 bases from J, the gap between germline ends came to 9 bases. This CDR3 reads CASSPSSTYEQYF. The CDR3 DNA is TGCGCCAGCAGCCCATCGAGTACCTACGAGCAGTACTTC.

This clonotype was recorded many times. CDR3 loop: CASSSPAQGPGELFF. The CDR3 coding sequence is TGCGCCAGCAGTTCCCCCGCCCAGGGGCCCGGGGAGCTGTTTTTT. The rearrangement joins TRBV4-1 to TRBJ2-2, with D possibly matching TRBD1 (6 bases). CDR3 length equals 15 residues. Per germline, CDR1 MGHRA and CDR2 YSYEKL. Trimming shortened V by 6 bases and J by 6 bases, and 17 bases separated the two germline ends.

The gene calls are TRBV12-3 or TRBV12-4 and TRBJ1-1; perhaps TRBD1 as D (6 bases). V lost 6 bases and J lost 4, with 18 bases in between. The CDR3 is made up of 15 amino acids. The CDR3 loop is CASSPTGGRGTEAFF. DNA for the CDR3: TGTGCCAGCAGCCCCACCGGGGGCAGGGGCACTGAAGCTTTCTTT.

This clonotype was seen a handful of times. This chain joins TRBV15 and TRBJ1-1; 7 nucleotides agree with TRBD1. After removal of 4 bases from V and 4 bases from J, the junction contained 3 bases not matched to a gene. Per the germline V gene, CDR1 is LNHNV and CDR2 is YYDKDF (reference sequence). This CDR3 is built from 13 residues. CDR3 coding DNA: TGTGCCACCAGCAACAGGGGAAGCACTGAAGCTTTCTTT. Amino acid sequence: CATSNRGSTEAFF.